The text below deals with one T cell receptor (beta chain). Measured with immunoSEQ multiplex PCR; TCRdb has only the in-frame clones, and not every one. This table holds 400,000 or so clones, less than 95% found once. Before being deemed recovered, Cohort 3 donors had two negative PCRs, clearance, or symptom resolution. The entry originates in a study of blood T cell repertoires in COVID-19. Overall study context: PBMCs, B-cell-depleted T cells, or T cells were the source of the cDNA or gDNA that made up the material.

There are 15 residues in the CDR3. Per the germline V gene, CDR1 is SGHTS and CDR2 is YDEGEE. Trimming removed 4 bases from V and 7 bases from J; junction bases left unmatched: 10. Sequencing was carried out using PBMCs or T cells enriched from blood (not recorded which). The rearrangement links TRBV5-8 to TRBJ1-1; the match to TRBD1 covers 10 bases. This clonotype was obtained from a man between 18 and 35 years old who had recovered from COVID-19. In nucleotides, the CDR3 is TGTGCCAGCAGCGAAGGGACAGGGGACCTCTTTGAAGCTTTCTTT. This gives the protein CASSEGTGDLFEAFF.